These T cell receptor beta chains were read from a single sample in a study of OX40 agonist ivuxolimab in advanced cancers. The table came from immunoSEQ multiplex PCR; TCRdb's copy has only in-frame clones and leaves some out. There are roughly 42,000 clones in the sample; around 90% occur only once, and around 30% lies in the top ten. Sequenced material: CD4+ or CD8+ T cells sorted from blood, taken in a trial of the OX40 agonist ivuxolimab. The source is an adult with an advanced solid tumor such as melanoma, head and neck, liver or kidney cancer. CDR3s include the opening cysteine and the closing phenylalanine or tryptophan. The D gene is left open where the match is weak. Only part of the rows carry a size: once, few, many, or a class if the clone is expanded.

D gene	J gene	V gene	clone size	CDR3 DNA	CDR3 protein
TRBD2	TRBJ2-1	TRBV7-2	-	TGTGCCAGCAGCTTACTAGCGGCCTACAATGAGCAGTTCTTC	CASSLLAAYNEQFF
-	TRBJ1-1	TRBV5-5	-	TGTGCCAGCAGCTCCCGTTTATTGCGAGAGATTACTGAAGCTTTCTTT	CASSSRLLREITEAFF
TRBD1	TRBJ1-6	TRBV6-1	-	TGTGCCAGCAGTGACTGGACAGGGGACTCACCCCTCCACTTT	CASSDWTGDSPLHF
-	TRBJ2-2	TRBV21-1	few	TGTGCCAGCATACCATTTCCCGTTAACACCGGGGAGCTGTTTTTT	CASIPFPVNTGELFF
-	TRBJ2-3	TRBV4-3	-	TGCGCCAGCAGCCAAACTGGCCCCTTCGATACGCAGTATTTT	CASSQTGPFDTQYF
TRBD1	TRBJ2-5	TRBV6-1	-	TGTGCCAGCAGGACGGACAGGGGGCTAAGTGAGACCCAGTACTTC	CASRTDRGLSETQYF
TRBD2	TRBJ2-7	TRBV29-1	-	TGCAGCGCATGGACTAGCGGGATGAGCTCCTACGAGCAGTACTTC	CSAWTSGMSSYEQYF
-	TRBJ2-7	TRBV6-1	-	TGTGCCAGCAGTGAAGTTGGCTGGACAGACGACGAGCAGTACTTC	CASSEVGWTDDEQYF
-	TRBJ2-5	TRBV6-1	-	TGTGCCAGCAGTGACGAGGGCGGCCCATGGTGGGAGACCCAGTACTTC	CASSDEGGPWWETQYF
-	TRBJ2-3	TRBV4-1	-	TGCGCCAGCAGCCAAGGACTAGTAGTTTATACAGATACGCAGTATTTT	CASSQGLVVYTDTQYF
-	TRBJ1-1	TRBV7-9	few	TGTGCCAGCAGCCTTACAGGGACCACTGAAGCTTTCTTT	CASSLTGTTEAFF